Reported below is one T cell receptor beta chain. Antigen specificity is unknown. The data stem from a study of T cell responses to AZD1222 COVID-19 vaccine. Notes on the study in general: Baseline testing showed seropositivity in only six or seven AZD1222 recipients.

TCRdb's table, derived via immunoSEQ multiplex PCR, lists solely in-frame clones and lacks some. The repertoire holds 120,000 or so clones, around nine tenths seen once, with less than 30% in the top ten. Sequenced here: peripheral blood, sampled on day 0 of AZD1222 vaccination. The TCR originated in an adult in good health.

The DNA of the CDR3 is TGCGCCAGCAGCCTATTATACCAAGAGACCCAGTACTTC. It yields the protein CASSLLYQETQYF. The rearrangement uses TRBV5-1 and TRBJ2-5; the D is unclear. Trimming stripped 4 bases from V and 0 bases from J, with 7 bases between. CDR1 and CDR2 from the germline V gene are SGHRS and YFSETQ. This CDR3 contains 13 residues.